One sample yielded the 10 T cell receptor beta chains listed below, sequenced in a study of blood T cell repertoires in COVID-19. The protocol was immunoSEQ multiplex PCR, while the TCRdb copy is restricted to in-frame clones and leaves out a portion. The sample contains approximately 490,000 clones, roughly 87% of which appear only once. Sequenced: PBMCs or T cells enriched from blood (not recorded which). The receptors here all came from a woman aged 18-29 years who had recovered from COVID-19.

The rearrangement uses TRBV6-5 and TRBJ2-5; the D gene is possibly TRBD1 (6 bases). The germline V and J ends were trimmed by 2 bases and 4 bases, with 8 bases remaining between them. From germline, CDR1 is MNHEY and CDR2 SVGAGI. CDR3 length: 13 amino acids. CDR3 DNA sequence: TGTGCCAGCAGTTACGACAGGCGAGAGACCCAGTACTTC. It translates to CASSYDRRETQYF.

V usage is TRBV4-1 and J usage is TRBJ1-5, with 11 bases lining up with TRBD1. The CDR3 extends over 16 amino acids. Germline V gives CDR1 MGHRA, CDR2 YSYEKL. V lost 4 bases to trimming and J lost 7 bases; unmatched junction nucleotides: 9. The CDR3 is CASSLGTGGPIQPQHF. Written as DNA, the CDR3 is TGCGCCAGCAGCCTAGGGACAGGGGGACCCATCCAGCCCCAGCATTTT.

This rearrangement joins TRBV4-1 to TRBJ1-5, with D perhaps TRBD1 (6 bases). This CDR3 contains 15 residues. The V gene lost 0 bases and the J gene lost 5 bases, with 11 bases spanning the gap. Germline V gene lookup returns CDR1 MGHRA and CDR2 YSYEKL. DNA for the CDR3: TGCGCCAGCAGCCAAGATGGACAGACACATCAGCCCCAGCATTTT. This sequence encodes CASSQDGQTHQPQHF.

The V and J genes are TRBV7-2 and TRBJ2-4; D ambiguous. The CDR3 is 14 residues long. Germline V lookup: CDR1 SGHTA, CDR2 FQGNSA. The V gene lost 6 bases and the J gene lost 1 base, with 10 bases spanning the gap. CDR3 amino acids: CASSSRMAKNIQYF. The CDR3 region has the DNA TGTGCCAGCAGTTCGAGGATGGCCAAAAACATTCAGTACTTC.

This clone was found a few times. This CDR3 reads CASSDHEGTSYEQYF. The CDR3, as DNA: TGTGCCAGCAGTGACCACGAAGGGACTAGCTACGAGCAGTACTTC. This chain links TRBV6-1 with TRBJ2-7, with TRBD2 identical over 8 bases. The CDR3 runs to 15 residues. Germline V lookup: CDR1 MNHNS, CDR2 SASEGT. With 3 bases clipped from V and 3 bases from J, the junction kept 7 bases outside the gene matches.

The chain joins TRBV7-8 to TRBJ2-1, with 11 bases aligning to TRBD2. The CDR3 is made up of 15 amino acids. Germline V gene lookup returns CDR1 SGHVS and CDR2 FQNEAQ. V lost 5 bases, J lost 6 bases, and 6 bases stayed unmatched. CDR3 nucleotides: TGTGCCAGCAGCACCACTAGCGGGGGACTCAATGAGCAGTTCTTC. This codes for CASSTTSGGLNEQFF.

This chain joins TRBV5-1 and TRBJ2-5, with TRBD1 matching over 7 bases. The trim removed 4 bases at V and 3 bases at J, leaving 3 bases unmatched. The CDR3 is 13 residues long. In germline, CDR1 is SGHRS, CDR2 YFSETQ. The CDR3 DNA follows: TGCGCCAGCAGCAAAGGACAGGAAGAGACCCAGTACTTC. It is translated as CASSKGQEETQYF.

The chain combines TRBV13 with TRBJ2-7; 9 bases map to TRBD1. Germline trimming cut 5 bases from V and 5 bases from J; bases unmatched to any gene: 7. Looked up from germline, CDR1 is PRHDT and CDR2 is FYEKMQ (reference sequence). This CDR3 contains 14 residues. CDR3 sequence (DNA): TGTGCCAGCAGCCACGGACAGGGGATCCACGAGCAGTACTTC. This translates into CASSHGQGIHEQYF. The whole variable domain, filled in from reference TRBV13 and TRBJ2-7, reads AAGVIQSPRHLIKEKRETATLKCYPIPRHDTVYWYQQGPGQDPQFLISFYEKMQSDKGSIPDRFSAQQFSDYHSELNMSSLELGDSALYFCASSHGQGIHEQYFGPGTRLTVT.

DNA for the CDR3: TGTGCCCCCCCCGGCAGCGGGGGGGCAGATACGCAGTATTTT. Its protein product is CAPPGSGGADTQYF. V usage is TRBV2 and J usage is TRBJ2-3; 10 bases match TRBD2. V lost 11 bases and J lost 4; bases outside the gene matches: 9. The CDR3 spans 14 residues. Germline V gene sequence: CDR1 SNHLY, CDR2 FYNNEI.

The chain links TRBV6-5 to TRBJ1-2, with 7 bases matching TRBD1. CDR3 size: 15 residues. Trimming cost V 5 bases and J 5 bases; bases outside gene matches: 11. Per germline, CDR1 MNHEY and CDR2 SVGAGI. The chain's CDR3 is CASSRTDRVGYGYTF. CDR3 DNA: TGTGCCAGCAGTCGGACCGACAGGGTGGGTTATGGCTACACCTTC.